This passage covers 25 T cell receptor beta chains from one sample sequenced in a study of early T cells in non-severe SARS-CoV-2 infection. TCRdb re-analysed the 5' RACE reads in MiXCR, keeping a single row per CDR3 protein. This table holds about 83,000 distinct CDR3 sequences, 9% to 15% found once. The sample was whole blood. The receptors were gathered from an adult who was a healthcare worker with PCR-confirmed SARS-CoV-2 infection or an uninfected control (not recorded which).

This clonotype was seen at least ten times. The chain employs TRBV24-1 and TRBJ1-5, with D possibly matching TRBD1 (5 bases). This CDR3 region has 14 residues. CDR1 is KGHDR, CDR2 SFDVKD, per germline. With 11 bases removed from V and 0 bases from J, the gap between germline ends came to 13 bases. The CDR3 sequence is CASDTGDSNQPQHF. The CDR3 region has the DNA TGTGCCAGTGATACGGGGGATAGCAATCAGCCCCAGCATTTT.

J is TRBJ2-7 and V is TRBV7-3; D might be TRBD2 (6 bases). The CDR3 runs to 12 residues. The V gene's germline CDR1 is SGHTA and CDR2 FQGTGA. V lost 3 bases, J lost 6 bases, and 9 bases lay in between. In nucleotides, the CDR3 is TGTGCCAGCAGCTTCGGAGCGGGCGAGCAGTACTTC. As protein: CASSFGAGEQYF.

The chain couples TRBV4-2 to TRBJ2-7; D may be TRBD2 (5 bases). Germline V gene lookup returns CDR1 LGHNA and CDR2 YNFKEQ. V was trimmed by 3 bases and J by 0 bases, leaving 12 bases between them. There are 15 residues in the CDR3. The CDR3 region has the DNA TGTGCCAGCAGCCAGTTAAGCGGAAACTCCTACGAGCAGTACTTC. It translates to CASSQLSGNSYEQYF.

This clonotype was observed a few times. The chain employs TRBV3-1 and TRBJ2-7; 11 bases are shared with TRBD2. CDR1 and CDR2 from the germline V gene are LGHDT and YNNKEL (reference sequence). The CDR3 covers 15 residues. With V trimmed by 2 bases and J by 9 bases, 9 bases remained unmatched. In DNA, the CDR3 is TGTGCCAGCAGCCAACGATCACTAGCGGGAGTGGTGCAGTACTTC. It codes for CASSQRSLAGVVQYF.

This clonotype showed up just once. The rearrangement uses TRBV10-3 and TRBJ2-1, with 14 bases lining up with TRBD2. Germline CDR1 ENHRY, CDR2 SYGVKD. Trimming removed 5 bases from V and 2 bases from J; junction bases left unmatched: 8. CDR3 length: 18 amino acids. In DNA form, the CDR3 reads TGTGCCATCAGTTCGGGACTAGCGGGAGAAGGTCCCTACAATGAGCAGTTCTTC. Amino acid sequence: CAISSGLAGEGPYNEQFF.

This clonotype was seen repeatedly, ten times or more. The V and J genes are TRBV20-1 and TRBJ1-6; the D gene is possibly TRBD1 (5 bases). The V end lost 4 bases, the J end lost 9 bases, and 16 bases lay between the germline ends. Germline CDR1 DFQATT, CDR2 SNEGSKA (reference sequence). The CDR3 has 14 amino acids. The CDR3 region has the DNA TGCAGTGCTAAGGGGAATCTACGGCGTTCACCCCTCCACTTT. Protein sequence: CSAKGNLRRSPLHF.

This clonotype was counted a few times. The V gene is TRBV11-2, the J gene TRBJ2-6; no definite D call. Germline assignment: CDR1 SGHAT and CDR2 FQNNGV. Trimming shortened V by 2 bases and J by 0 bases, and 14 bases separated the two germline ends. This CDR3 contains 18 residues. Written as DNA, the CDR3 is TGTGCCAGCAGCTTATACAGTTCAAGTTACTCTGGGGCCAACGTCCTGACTTTC. It specifies CASSLYSSSYSGANVLTF. The whole variable domain, remainder taken from reference TRBV11-2 and TRBJ2-6, is EAGVAQSPRYKIIEKRQSVAFWCNPISGHATLYWYQQILGQGPKLLIQFQNNGVVDDSQLPKDRFSAERLKGVDSTLKIQPAKLEDSAVYLCASSLYSSSYSGANVLTFGAGSRLTVL.

This clonotype was seen more than once but under ten times. This chain uses TRBV29-1 with TRBJ2-3; 9 nucleotides agree with TRBD2. This CDR3 contains 15 residues. After removal of 7 bases from V and 5 bases from J, the junction contained 13 bases not matched to a gene. CDR1 and CDR2 (germline): SQVTM, ANQGSEA. The CDR3 coding sequence is TGCAGCGCCGAGGGAGGCGGGAGGGCCTTAGATACGCAGTATTTT. It specifies CSAEGGGRALDTQYF.

In the case of this clonotype: A much bigger clone sits one base away, suggesting this may be a read error. The genes are TRBV5-1 and TRBJ2-7; 9 bases are a match to TRBD1. The CDR3 is 16 residues long. Germline CDR1 and CDR2: SGHRS and YFSETQ. With V trimmed by 0 bases and J by 3 bases, 7 bases remained unmatched. The CDR3 sequence: CASSLDWQGQGYEQYF. The CDR3 coding sequence is TGCGCCAGCAGCTTGGATTGGCAGGGACAGGGCTACGAGCAGTACTTC.

J is TRBJ1-4 and V is TRBV5-1; the match to TRBD1 covers 9 bases. The CDR3 length is 16 residues. Germline V lookup: CDR1 SGHRS, CDR2 YFSETQ. V lost 4 bases to trimming and J lost 7 bases; unmatched junction nucleotides: 11. The CDR3 DNA sequence: TGCGCCAGCAGCCCTGGACAGGGGAGCCATCCTGAAAAACTGTTTTTT. Translating it yields CASSPGQGSHPEKLFF.

This clonotype has just a few counts. The chain joins TRBV5-1 to TRBJ2-2, with 7 bases identical to TRBD1. With 4 bases clipped from V and 3 bases from J, the junction kept 6 bases outside the gene matches. The CDR3 sequence is 15 residues long. Germline V lookup: CDR1 SGHRS, CDR2 YFSETQ. This CDR3 is CASSPWDRDTGELFF. CDR3 nucleotide sequence: TGCGCCAGCAGCCCTTGGGACAGAGACACCGGGGAGCTGTTTTTT.

This clonotype was detected a few times. The gene calls are TRBV12-3 or TRBV12-4 and TRBJ2-7; TRBD2 aligns across 12 bases. The CDR3 covers 14 residues. The ends lost 5 bases at V and 6 bases at J; junction bases unmatched: 5. In nucleotides, the CDR3 is TGTGCCAGCAGTCCTGGACTAGCGGGATCCGAGCAGTACTTC. Amino acid sequence: CASSPGLAGSEQYF.

This chain joins TRBV29-1 and TRBJ2-7; D gene uncertain. Germline V gene lookup returns CDR1 SQVTM and CDR2 ANQGSEA. This CDR3 contains 10 residues. Trimming took 6 bases from V and 4 from J, leaving 7 bases between them. CDR3: CSVGVYEQYF. For the CDR3, the DNA is TGCAGCGTCGGAGTATACGAGCAGTACTTC.

The chain carries TRBV7-3 and TRBJ2-5; tentatively, D is TRBD2 (5 bases). Germline CDR1 and CDR2: SGHTA and FQGTGA. This CDR3 has 14 amino acids. Trimming removed 3 bases from V and 1 base from J, with 9 bases in between. CDR3 region: CASSFGLSQETQYF. Here the CDR3 DNA reads TGTGCCAGCAGCTTCGGACTTTCCCAAGAGACCCAGTACTTC.

This clonotype was recorded a few times. The chain has TRBV7-6 and TRBJ2-7, with D tentatively TRBD2 (6 bases). This CDR3 spans 13 amino acids. Germline values: CDR1 SGHVS, CDR2 FNYEAQ. The V end lost 5 bases, the J end lost 5 bases, and 13 bases lay between the germline ends. CDR3 nucleotide sequence: TGTGCCAGCAGCCGGGGCGGGACGGACGAGCAGTACTTC. Amino acid sequence: CASSRGGTDEQYF. The entire variable domain, with the rest obtained from reference TRBV7-6 and TRBJ2-7, is as follows: GAGVSQSPRYKVTKRGQDVALRCDPISGHVSLYWYRQALGQGPEFLTYFNYEAQQDKSGLPNDRFSAERPEGSISTLTIQRTEQRDSAMYRCASSRGGTDEQYFGPGTRLTVT.

This chain uses TRBV11-2 with TRBJ1-1, with D unclear. V shed 2 bases and J shed 7 bases, with 8 bases lying between them. Per the germline V gene, CDR1 is SGHAT and CDR2 is FQNNGV. The CDR3 is 12 amino acids. The CDR3 is CASSLNFFEAFF. The CDR3 nucleotides read TGTGCCAGCAGCTTAAATTTCTTTGAAGCTTTCTTT.

J is TRBJ2-1 and V is TRBV18; D call uncertain. V lost 4 bases and J lost 0, with 10 bases in between. In germline, CDR1 is KGHSH, CDR2 LQKENI. CDR3 size: 15 residues. CDR3 bases: TGTGCCAGCTCACAGGCGCCGAGCTCCTACAATGAGCAGTTCTTC. Amino acid sequence: CASSQAPSSYNEQFF.

This clonotype was counted many times. The chain has TRBV10-3 and TRBJ1-2; 7 nucleotides line up with TRBD1. The J segment lost 5 bases and the V segment lost 6 bases, leaving 15 bases of the junction unmatched. CDR1 is ENHRY and CDR2 is SYGVKD in the germline V gene. The CDR3 loop spans 16 amino acids. The CDR3 DNA reads as TGTGCCATCAGCTTACAGGGGCCCGGCTCGGCTTATGGCTACACCTTC. Amino acid sequence: CAISLQGPGSAYGYTF.

J is TRBJ2-3 and V is TRBV20-1; D may be TRBD2 (5 bases). This CDR3 comprises 16 residues. Germline values: CDR1 DFQATT, CDR2 SNEGSKA (reference sequence). Trimming stripped 8 bases from V and 2 bases from J, with 23 bases between. CDR3 amino acids: CSLSRGSAIFTDTQYF. CDR3 sequence (DNA): TGCAGTTTAAGTCGGGGTAGCGCGATTTTCACAGATACGCAGTATTTT.

This clonotype was recorded a few times. This chain connects TRBV13 to TRBJ2-3; TRBD2 matches 8 bases. The CDR3 covers 15 residues. Germline CDR1 and CDR2: PRHDT and FYEKMQ (reference sequence). Unmatched junction bases numbered 3, after V lost 0 bases and J lost 4 bases. The CDR3 region is CASSLGGLAADTQYF. For the CDR3, the DNA is TGTGCCAGCAGCTTAGGCGGACTAGCAGCAGATACGCAGTATTTT.

The gene calls are TRBV18 and TRBJ2-3, with D perhaps TRBD2 (5 bases). CDR3 size: 17 residues. V gave up 2 bases and J gave up 2 bases, with 17 bases separating them. Germline-derived CDR1 and CDR2 are KGHSH and LQKENI. The CDR3 bases are TGTGCCAGCTCACCAGAGAGGAGGACTTCCTACACAGATACGCAGTATTTT. This codes for CASSPERRTSYTDTQYF.

This clonotype is termed medium-sized. The V call is TRBV27, the J call TRBJ2-3; D is undetermined. Germline V gene sequence: CDR1 MNHEY, CDR2 SMNVEV (reference sequence). CDR3 length: 14 residues. Trimming left V 6 bases short and J 2 bases short, with 12 bases between. DNA for the CDR3: TGTGCCAGCAGCCCTAGAGATTACACAGATACGCAGTATTTT. Translated, it gives CASSPRDYTDTQYF.

A few counts support this clonotype. The V gene is TRBV20-1, the J gene TRBJ1-1, with TRBD1 matching over 9 bases. The CDR3 length is 14 residues. Looked up from germline, CDR1 is DFQATT and CDR2 is SNEGSKA (reference sequence). Trimming at V came to 6 bases and at J to 2 bases, leaving 7 bases not matched to a gene. The CDR3 DNA reads as TGCAGTGCCCAGTCGGGACAGGGTAACACTGAAGCTTTCTTT. It is translated as CSAQSGQGNTEAFF.

The rearrangement links TRBV19 to TRBJ1-2; a possible D gene is TRBD1 (6 bases). This CDR3 comprises 12 residues. In germline, CDR1 is LNHDA, CDR2 SQIVND (reference sequence). V was trimmed by 6 bases and J by 4 bases, leaving 9 bases between them. The CDR3 DNA is TGTGCCAGTAGACGGACAGCCTATGGCTACACCTTC. Its protein is CASRRTAYGYTF.

This clonotype was seen repeatedly, ten times or more. The chain couples TRBV20-1 to TRBJ2-3; 10 nucleotides agree with TRBD2. The CDR3 has 15 amino acids. CDR1 and CDR2 (germline): DFQATT, SNEGSKA (reference sequence). V lost 6 bases and J lost 1; bases outside the gene matches: 7. CDR3 in amino acids: CSAPIAGGGTDTQYF. CDR3 DNA: TGCAGTGCCCCTATAGCGGGAGGTGGCACAGATACGCAGTATTTT.